These 6 T cell receptor beta chains came from one sample sequenced in a study of breast tumors, draining lymph nodes, adjacent tissues. Breast cancer patients provided tissue from their axillary draining lymph nodes. TCRdb reanalysed the multiplex PCR reads using MiXCR and keeps one entry per CDR3 protein. The sample consists of approximately 280,000 distinct CDR3 sequences, under 35% of them appearing once. Sequencing was carried out using axillary lymph node tissue. These receptors originate from a female donor with breast cancer. Some clones in this sample may be carry-over from other donors' samples.

As DNA, the CDR3 is TGTGCCAGCAGGGACAGGGACGGTCCCTACGAGCAGTACTTC. Translating it yields CASRDRDGPYEQYF. V is TRBV7-9 and J is TRBJ2-7, with 8 bases fitting TRBD1. Germline V lookup: CDR1 SEHNR, CDR2 FQNEAQ (reference sequence). The junction had 6 bases not matched to a gene; V was cut back by 6 bases and J by 2 bases. CDR3 length equals 14 residues.

This clonotype has more than one count but fewer than ten. The chain carries TRBV3-1 and TRBJ2-1, with D possibly TRBD2 on 6 matching bases. The CDR3 extends over 17 amino acids. The ends were cut back, 5 bases at V and 2 bases at J, with 19 bases in the middle. Germline CDR1 LGHDT, CDR2 YNNKEL (reference sequence). The CDR3 is CASSSRFRDSTYNEQFF. In DNA, the CDR3 is TGTGCCAGCAGCTCCCGCTTCCGGGACTCCACCTACAATGAGCAGTTCTTC.

The chain uses TRBV27 and TRBJ1-4; D is unclear. Germline CDR1 and CDR2: MNHEY and SMNVEV (reference sequence). The ends were cut back, 7 bases at V and 6 bases at J, with 15 bases in the middle. The CDR3 is 14 residues long. The CDR3 DNA is TGTGCCAGCAAATTTTGGGGTAGGGATGAAAAACTGTTTTTT. Translation: CASKFWGRDEKLFF.

Of note for this clonotype: A clone one base away is much larger, so this may be a read error. The V gene is TRBV6-1, the J gene TRBJ1-4; 7 bases agree with TRBD1. With 6 bases clipped from V and 8 bases from J, the junction kept 9 bases outside the gene matches. This CDR3 has 14 residues. CDR1 is MNHNS, CDR2 SASEGT, per germline. The CDR3 sequence: CASRPWGDREKLFF. In nucleotides, the CDR3 is TGTGCCAGCAGGCCGTGGGGGGACAGAGAAAAACTGTTTTTT.

Concerning this clonotype itself: This may arise from a read error, as a much more abundant clone is one base away. This chain links TRBV7-9 with TRBJ2-1, with 13 nucleotides matching TRBD2. This CDR3 has 14 amino acids. Germline V gives CDR1 SEHNR, CDR2 FQNEAQ (reference sequence). The V segment lost 8 bases and the J segment 9 bases; nucleotides outside the gene matches: 7. CDR3 in DNA: TGTGCCAGCGGCGCGGGGACTAGCGGGATTGAGCAGTTCTTC. The encoded protein is CASGAGTSGIEQFF.

This clonotype occurred many times. The genes are TRBV20-1 and TRBJ2-5, with 9 bases identical to TRBD2. J gave up 1 base and V 6 bases, and 9 bases lay outside the gene matches. Per germline, CDR1 DFQATT and CDR2 SNEGSKA (reference sequence). This CDR3 comprises 15 residues. Here the CDR3 reads CSAPLTSGFQETQYF. DNA of the CDR3: TGCAGTGCGCCACTTACTAGCGGGTTCCAAGAGACCCAGTACTTC.